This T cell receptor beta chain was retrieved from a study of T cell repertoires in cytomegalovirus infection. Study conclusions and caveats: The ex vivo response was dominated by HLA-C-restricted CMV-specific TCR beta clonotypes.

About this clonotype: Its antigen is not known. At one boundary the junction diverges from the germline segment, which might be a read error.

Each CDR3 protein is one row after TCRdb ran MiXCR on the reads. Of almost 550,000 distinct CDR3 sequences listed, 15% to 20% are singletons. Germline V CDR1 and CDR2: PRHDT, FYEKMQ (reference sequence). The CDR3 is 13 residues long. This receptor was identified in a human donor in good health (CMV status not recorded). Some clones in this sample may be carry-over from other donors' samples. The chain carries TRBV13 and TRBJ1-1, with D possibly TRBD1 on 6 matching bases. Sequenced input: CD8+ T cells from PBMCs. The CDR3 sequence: CASSTQGNAEAFF. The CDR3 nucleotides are TGTGCCAGCAGCACCCAGGGGAACGCTGAAGCTTTCTTT.